This T cell receptor (beta chain) was found in a study of cytomegalovirus exposure and HLA in healthy donors. This PCR relied on a set of 60 Vbeta primers and 13 Jbeta primers. TCRdb's table, derived via immunoSEQ multiplex PCR, lists solely in-frame clones and lacks some. This sample's table has around 130,000 clones. The CDR3 length is 12 residues. Trimming shortened V by 0 bases and J by 4 bases, and 5 bases separated the two germline ends. Germline assignment: CDR1 SGHRS and CDR2 YFSETQ. The clonotype was recovered from a woman aged 55-69 years in good health and CMV-seronegative. This rearrangement joins TRBV5-1 to TRBJ2-7; no reliable D call. Sequenced sample: PBMCs. DNA for the CDR3: TGCGCCAGCAGCTTGGAGCCTTACGAGCAGTACTTC. This gives the protein CASSLEPYEQYF.